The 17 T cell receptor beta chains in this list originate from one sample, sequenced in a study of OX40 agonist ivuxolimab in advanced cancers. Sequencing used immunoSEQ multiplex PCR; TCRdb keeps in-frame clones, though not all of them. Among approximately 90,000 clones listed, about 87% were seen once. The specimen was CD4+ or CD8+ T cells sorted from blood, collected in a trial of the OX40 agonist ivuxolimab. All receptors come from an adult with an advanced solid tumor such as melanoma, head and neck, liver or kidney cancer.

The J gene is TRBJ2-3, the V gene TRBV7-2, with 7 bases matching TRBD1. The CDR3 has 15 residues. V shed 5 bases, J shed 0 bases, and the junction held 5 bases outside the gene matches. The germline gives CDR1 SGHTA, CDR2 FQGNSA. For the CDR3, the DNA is TGTGCCAGCAGCCTTAGACAGGGAAGCACAGATACGCAGTATTTT. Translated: CASSLRQGSTDTQYF.

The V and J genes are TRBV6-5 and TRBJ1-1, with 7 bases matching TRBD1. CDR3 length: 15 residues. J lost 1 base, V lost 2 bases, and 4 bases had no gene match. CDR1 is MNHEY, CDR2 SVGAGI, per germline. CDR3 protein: CASSYATGWNTEAFF. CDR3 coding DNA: TGTGCCAGCAGTTACGCGACAGGGTGGAACACTGAAGCTTTCTTT.

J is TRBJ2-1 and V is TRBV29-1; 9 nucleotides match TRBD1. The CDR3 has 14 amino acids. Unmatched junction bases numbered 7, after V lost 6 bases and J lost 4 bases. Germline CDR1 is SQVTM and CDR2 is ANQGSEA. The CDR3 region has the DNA TGCAGCGTGGACGGACAGGGGTCATACAATGAGCAGTTCTTC. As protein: CSVDGQGSYNEQFF.

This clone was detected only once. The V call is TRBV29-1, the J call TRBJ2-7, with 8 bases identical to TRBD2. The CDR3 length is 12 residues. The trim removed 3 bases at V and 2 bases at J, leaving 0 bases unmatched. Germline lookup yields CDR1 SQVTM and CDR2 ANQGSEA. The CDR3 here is CSVEGLAYEQYF. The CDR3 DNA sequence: TGCAGCGTTGAGGGACTAGCCTACGAGCAGTACTTC.

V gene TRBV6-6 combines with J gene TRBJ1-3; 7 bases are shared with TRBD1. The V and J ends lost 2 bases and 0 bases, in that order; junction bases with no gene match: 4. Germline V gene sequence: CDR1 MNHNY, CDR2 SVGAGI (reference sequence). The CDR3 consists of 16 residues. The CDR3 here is CASSYGTESSGNTIYF. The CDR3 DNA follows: TGTGCCAGCAGTTACGGGACAGAGAGCTCTGGAAACACCATATATTTT.

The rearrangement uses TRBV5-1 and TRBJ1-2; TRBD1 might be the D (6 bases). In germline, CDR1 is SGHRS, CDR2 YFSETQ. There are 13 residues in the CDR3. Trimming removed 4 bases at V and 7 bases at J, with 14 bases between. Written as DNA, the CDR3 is TGCGCCAGCAGCATACAGGGCCTGGGTGGCTACACCTTC. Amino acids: CASSIQGLGGYTF.

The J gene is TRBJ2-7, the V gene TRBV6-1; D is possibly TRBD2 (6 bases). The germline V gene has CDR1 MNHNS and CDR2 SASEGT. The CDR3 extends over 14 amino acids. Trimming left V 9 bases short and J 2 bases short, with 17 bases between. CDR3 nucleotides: TGTGCCAGTATCCGGGACTTAGCCACCTACGAGCAGTACTTC. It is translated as CASIRDLATYEQYF.

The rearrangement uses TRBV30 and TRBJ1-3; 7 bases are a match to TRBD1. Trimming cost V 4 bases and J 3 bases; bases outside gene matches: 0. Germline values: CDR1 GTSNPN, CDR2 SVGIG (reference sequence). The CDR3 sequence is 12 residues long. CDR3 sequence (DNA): TGTGCCTGGACAGGGGGTGGAAACACCATATATTTT. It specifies CAWTGGGNTIYF.

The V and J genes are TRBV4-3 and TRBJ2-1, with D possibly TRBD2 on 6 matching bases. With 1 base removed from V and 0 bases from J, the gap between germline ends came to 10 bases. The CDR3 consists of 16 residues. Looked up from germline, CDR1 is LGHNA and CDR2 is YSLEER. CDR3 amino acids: CASSQATGSSYNEQFF. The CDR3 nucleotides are TGCGCCAGCAGCCAAGCAACCGGGAGCTCCTACAATGAGCAGTTCTTC.

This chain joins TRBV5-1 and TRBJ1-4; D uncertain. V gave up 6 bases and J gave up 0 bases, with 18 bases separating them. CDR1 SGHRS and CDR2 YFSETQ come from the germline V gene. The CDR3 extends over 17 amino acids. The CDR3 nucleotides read TGCGCCAGCAAGGGAAGGGAAGGAGAGGCAACTAATGAAAAACTGTTTTTT. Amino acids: CASKGREGEATNEKLFF.

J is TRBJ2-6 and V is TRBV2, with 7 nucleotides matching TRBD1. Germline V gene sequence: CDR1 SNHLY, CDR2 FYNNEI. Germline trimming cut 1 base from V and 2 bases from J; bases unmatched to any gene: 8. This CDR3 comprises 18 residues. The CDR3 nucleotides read TGTGCCAGCAGTGAAGTAGGGACAGCGAAGACTGGGGCCAACGTCCTGACTTTC. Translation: CASSEVGTAKTGANVLTF.

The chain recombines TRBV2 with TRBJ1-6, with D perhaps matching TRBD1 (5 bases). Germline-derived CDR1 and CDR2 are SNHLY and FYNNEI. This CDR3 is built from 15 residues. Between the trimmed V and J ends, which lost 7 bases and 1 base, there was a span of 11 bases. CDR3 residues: CASNPSGSYNSPLHF. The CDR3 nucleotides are TGTGCCAGCAACCCTTCAGGGTCCTATAATTCACCCCTCCACTTT.

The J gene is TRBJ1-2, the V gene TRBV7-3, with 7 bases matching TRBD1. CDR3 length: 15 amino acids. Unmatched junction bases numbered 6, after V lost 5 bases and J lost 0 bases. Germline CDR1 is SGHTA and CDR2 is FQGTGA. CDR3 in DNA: TGTGCCAGCAGCCCCTGGACAGGTTCTAACTATGGCTACACCTTC. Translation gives CASSPWTGSNYGYTF.

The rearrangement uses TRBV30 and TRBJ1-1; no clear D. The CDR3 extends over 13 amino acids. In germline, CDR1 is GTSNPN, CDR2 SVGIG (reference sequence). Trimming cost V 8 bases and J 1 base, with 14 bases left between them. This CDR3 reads CAGSRTANTEAFF. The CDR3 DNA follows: TGTGCCGGAAGCAGGACTGCGAACACTGAAGCTTTCTTT.

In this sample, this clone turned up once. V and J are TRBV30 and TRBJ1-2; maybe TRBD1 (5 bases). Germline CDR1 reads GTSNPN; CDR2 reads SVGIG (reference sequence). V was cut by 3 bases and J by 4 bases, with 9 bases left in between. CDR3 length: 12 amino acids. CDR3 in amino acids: CAWRGVSYGYTF. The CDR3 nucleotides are TGTGCCTGGAGGGGGGTCTCCTATGGCTACACCTTC.

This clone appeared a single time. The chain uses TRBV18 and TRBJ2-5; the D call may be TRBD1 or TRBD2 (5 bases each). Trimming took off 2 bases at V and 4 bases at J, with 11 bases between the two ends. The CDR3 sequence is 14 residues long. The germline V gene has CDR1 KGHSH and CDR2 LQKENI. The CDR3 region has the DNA TGTGCCAGCTCACCAAAAGAGAGGGGAGAGACCCAGTACTTC. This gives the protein CASSPKERGETQYF.

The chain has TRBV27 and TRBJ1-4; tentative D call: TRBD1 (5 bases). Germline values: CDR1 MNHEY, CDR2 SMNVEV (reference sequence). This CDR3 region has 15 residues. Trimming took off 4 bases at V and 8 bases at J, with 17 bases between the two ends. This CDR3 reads CASSSNQGAGEKLFF. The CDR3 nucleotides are TGTGCCAGCAGTTCTAATCAGGGAGCGGGCGAAAAACTGTTTTTT.